This TCR beta chain stems from a study of blood T cells in healthy people across ages. The second PCR ran 7 to 11 cycles with a sample-barcoded 5' primer and J-beta primers. TCRdb passed the 5' RACE reads through MiXCR, listing each CDR3 protein once. The sample has under 1,100,000 distinct CDR3 sequences; 20% to 25% are singletons. As to this clonotype: The junction does not match germline at one end; this may be a read error.

The CDR3 sequence is 14 residues long. Looked up from germline, CDR1 is SEHNR and CDR2 is FQNEAQ (reference sequence). The sample was also linked to a second study, of T cells of mothers and their children.

V is TRBV7-9 and J is TRBJ2-3, with 8 bases matching TRBD2. The TCR comes from a girl between 2 and 10 years old in good health. The sequenced sample consisted of blood. CDR3 in DNA: TGTGCCCGCAGCTCGAGCGGGGGATTAGATACGCAGTATTTT. Amino acids: CARSSSGGLDTQYF.